This T cell receptor beta chain was retrieved from a study of ipilimumab plus nivolumab after autologous stem cell transplantation. Germline V lookup: CDR1 SEHNR, CDR2 FQNEAQ (reference sequence). Between the trimmed V and J ends, which lost 4 bases and 2 bases, there was a span of 11 bases. The CDR3 length is 15 residues. Here immunoSEQ multiplex PCR was the method, and the copy in TCRdb shows in-frame clones only, minus some. Here the sample spans 15,000 to 20,000 clones, just under 80% being singletons. The receptor was isolated from a male donor with diffuse large B-cell lymphoma. The J gene is TRBJ1-4, the V gene TRBV7-9; D remains unclear. The sample in question was PBMCs, obtained in a trial of ipilimumab plus nivolumab as post-transplant consolidation. The CDR3 bases are TGTGCCAGCAGCTCCCCGGGTTCCACTAATGAAAAACTGTTTTTT. This codes for CASSSPGSTNEKLFF.